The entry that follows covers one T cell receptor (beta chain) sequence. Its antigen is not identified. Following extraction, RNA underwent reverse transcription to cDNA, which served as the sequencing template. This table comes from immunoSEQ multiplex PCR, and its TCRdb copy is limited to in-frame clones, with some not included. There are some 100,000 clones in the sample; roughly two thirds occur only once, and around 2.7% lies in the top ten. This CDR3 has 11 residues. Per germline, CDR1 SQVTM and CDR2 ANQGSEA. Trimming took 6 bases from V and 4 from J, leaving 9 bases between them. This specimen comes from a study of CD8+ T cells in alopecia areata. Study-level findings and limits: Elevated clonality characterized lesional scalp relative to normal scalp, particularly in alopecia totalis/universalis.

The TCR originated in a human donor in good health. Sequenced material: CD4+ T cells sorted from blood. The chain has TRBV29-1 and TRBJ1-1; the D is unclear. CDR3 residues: CSVRIITEAFF. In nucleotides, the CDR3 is TGCAGCGTGCGGATAATCACTGAAGCTTTCTTT.